This note documents a single T cell receptor beta chain sequence. There is no known antigen for this receptor. The input lacks base qualities; no much larger clone sits a single base away. V was cut back by 4 bases and J by 3 bases, leaving a gap of 12 bases between them. The CDR3 covers 15 residues, taking in both the cysteine and the phenylalanine. Of the read, only the CDR3 DNA is kept; its 45 bases are in frame from base 1. The entry originates in a study of CD8 T cells in Susac syndrome (dated by TCRdb to 2018 to 2020). With regard to the full study: Among the Susac syndrome patients who were sequenced, clinically active disease was present in over 5 and clinical remission was observed in fewer than 10. At blood withdrawal, Susac syndrome patients were therapy-naive, treated with corticosteroids (with IVIg additionally given to some), or treated with IVIg alone. Whether CD8+ T cell activation and differentiation in Susac syndrome was antigen driven was tested using repertoire sequencing. The clonality of the CD8+ T cell repertoire was compared across more than 9 healthy donors, some 14 Susac syndrome patients and about 16 multiple sclerosis patients.

RNA was extracted using the RNeasy kit, and about 0.45 to 1 ug of the RNA was reverse transcribed with random hexamers. The immunoSEQ multiplex PCR assay, which covers 54 Vbeta and 13 Jbeta segments, was used to amplify TCR beta CDR3 regions. To correct PCR amplification bias, a synthetic template baseline was used for both primer optimization and computational correction. The source study handled its data this way. Reads were annotated to V, D and J genes per IMGT and analyzed with immunoSEQ Analyzer, keeping only productive sequences. To calculate clonality, Shannon entropy was normalized by log2 of the number of productive unique sequences and then subtracted from one. For each patient and control, public and private clones were evaluated within the 100 most prevalent clones. Clones were defined as Susac-specific when absent from the healthy and MS cohorts, from approximately 1,100 published viral clones and from other ImmuneACCESS disease sequences. Through fastp at Q25 and MiXCR, TCRdb rebuilt clones from the public reads, retaining in-frame beta chains. Rows matching on CDR3 protein sequence are summarized as one entry with the most common DNA and genes. These V and J calls originate from TCRdb's pipeline instead of the authors' own analysis. Counted in this sample were roughly 76,000 distinct CDR3 sequences; approximately 93% of them appeared once. Clones ranked in the top ten supply more than 0.4% of the sample.

High-throughput TCR beta sequencing profiled peripheral blood CD8+ and CD4+ T cells from healthy donors, Susac syndrome patients and multiple sclerosis patients. Susac syndrome patients met recently defined diagnostic criteria for definite or probable disease. Bulk CD8+ and CD4+ T cells were purified magnetically by negative isolation, whereas CD8+ TEMRA cells were enriched by FACS. Blood was collected in EDTA tubes and processed within 24 hours, with PBMCs isolated through density gradient centrifugation. PBMCs intended for TCR sequencing were frozen in liquid nitrogen and were later thawed in a 37 degrees C water bath. Purity of sorted or isolated CD4+, CD8+ and CD8+ TEMRA cells was at least 90%. What the work shows at the level of the full study, not this receptor alone: CD8+ repertoires in Susac syndrome showed clonal expansion, which was highest in CD8+ TEMRA cells and was greater in clinically active patients than in remitting patients. Looking at Susac-specific public clones, the researchers identified about 15 in the total CD8+ repertoire and roughly 5 in the CD8+ TEMRA repertoire. The TCR sequencing and HLA analysis was acknowledged to have included a relatively small number of individuals.

The sequence links TRBV12-3 or TRBV12-4 to TRBJ1-4, with a weak D call of TRBD1 (5 bases match). The source material was CD8+ T cells from PBMCs. The clonotype originates from a human donor with Susac syndrome. The CDR3 is CASSYQGAANEKLFF. The sequenced DNA: TGTGCCAGCAGTTACCAGGGAGCAGCTAATGAAAAACTGTTTTTT.